A single sample gave rise to the 9 T cell receptor beta chains below, sequenced in a study of blood T cell repertoires in COVID-19. Sequencing used immunoSEQ multiplex PCR; TCRdb keeps in-frame clones, though not all of them. This table holds about 50,000 clones, 70% to 90% found once. The sequenced sample consisted of peripheral blood. These TCRs come from a human donor in a cohort sampled during active COVID-19.

V is TRBV9 and J is TRBJ1-1, with D hard to call. With 0 bases removed from V and 5 bases from J, the gap between germline ends came to 2 bases. The CDR3 runs to 11 residues. Per germline, CDR1 SGDLS and CDR2 YYNGEE. In DNA form, the CDR3 reads TGTGCCAGCAGCGTAGCTACTGAAGCTTTCTTT. Amino acids: CASSVATEAFF.

The chain is built from TRBV6-6 and TRBJ2-7; the match to TRBD1 covers 11 bases. CDR1 and CDR2 (germline): MNHNY, SVGAGI (reference sequence). Germline trimming cut 5 bases from V and 7 bases from J; bases unmatched to any gene: 10. The CDR3 consists of 15 residues. CDR3 sequence reads: CASSPRDRGWWEQYV. The CDR3 DNA is TGTGCCAGCAGTCCCCGGGACAGGGGGTGGTGGGAGCAGTACGTC.

This clone was observed a single time. The V gene is TRBV7-9, the J gene TRBJ2-3; D perhaps matches TRBD1 (6 bases). In germline, CDR1 is SEHNR, CDR2 FQNEAQ (reference sequence). The CDR3 length is 14 residues. V lost 5 bases and J 3 bases, leaving 12 bases between the germline ends. CDR3 DNA sequence: TGTGCCAGCAGCCTCACAGGGAAGACAGATACGCAGTATTTT. Translation: CASSLTGKTDTQYF.

The genes are TRBV28 and TRBJ2-3, with 11 bases fitting TRBD1. Trimming took 5 bases from V and 5 from J; bases not matched to a gene: 12. The CDR3 loop spans 17 amino acids. Germline CDR1 reads MDHEN; CDR2 reads SYDVKM. The CDR3 nucleotides are TGTGCCAGCAGTACCCTGGACAGGGGGCGAGATGGAGATACGCAGTATTTT. As protein: CASSTLDRGRDGDTQYF.

The chain is built from TRBV28 and TRBJ1-1; D gene unclear. This CDR3 spans 13 amino acids. The V gene's germline CDR1 is MDHEN and CDR2 SYDVKM. Trimming pared 10 bases from V and 0 bases from J, leaving 12 bases between. DNA for the CDR3: TGTGCCATCAAGTTAAGAGTGAACACTGAAGCTTTCTTT. Translation: CAIKLRVNTEAFF.

The chain employs TRBV11-3 and TRBJ1-1, with 8 bases fitting TRBD1. The ends lost 3 bases at V and 1 base at J; junction bases unmatched: 4. Germline-derived CDR1 and CDR2 are SGHNT and YENEEA. CDR3 length: 15 amino acids. CDR3 nucleotide sequence: TGTGCCAGCAGCTTGACTGGACAGGGGAACACTGAAGCTTTCTTT. Translated: CASSLTGQGNTEAFF.

This chain's CDR3 is CASSLRGRAEAFF. In DNA, the CDR3 is TGTGCCAGCAGTTTAAGGGGAAGGGCTGAAGCTTTCTTT. This chain uses TRBV12-3 or TRBV12-4 with TRBJ1-1, with D possibly being TRBD1 (5 bases). This CDR3 contains 13 residues. V was pared by 2 bases and J by 6 bases, with 10 bases between.

The rearrangement links TRBV5-4 to TRBJ1-1; TRBD1 agrees at 7 bases. The germline gives CDR1 SGHNT, CDR2 YYREEE (reference sequence). This CDR3 is 15 amino acids long. The V segment lost 0 bases and the J segment 4 bases; nucleotides outside the gene matches: 6. The CDR3 sequence: CASSLGRDRSTEAFF. Here the CDR3 DNA reads TGTGCCAGCAGCTTGGGCCGGGACAGATCCACTGAAGCTTTCTTT.

By share, this clone counts as medium-sized (0.01 to 0.1%). J is TRBJ2-4 and V is TRBV5-8; 7 nucleotides agree with TRBD1. In germline, CDR1 is SGHTS, CDR2 YDEGEE. V was clipped by 4 bases and J by 0 bases; unmatched bases: 7. The CDR3 is made up of 16 amino acids. The DNA for the CDR3 is TGTGCCAGCAGCCCGGGACAGACTTTAGCCAAAAACATTCAGTACTTC. It codes for CASSPGQTLAKNIQYF.